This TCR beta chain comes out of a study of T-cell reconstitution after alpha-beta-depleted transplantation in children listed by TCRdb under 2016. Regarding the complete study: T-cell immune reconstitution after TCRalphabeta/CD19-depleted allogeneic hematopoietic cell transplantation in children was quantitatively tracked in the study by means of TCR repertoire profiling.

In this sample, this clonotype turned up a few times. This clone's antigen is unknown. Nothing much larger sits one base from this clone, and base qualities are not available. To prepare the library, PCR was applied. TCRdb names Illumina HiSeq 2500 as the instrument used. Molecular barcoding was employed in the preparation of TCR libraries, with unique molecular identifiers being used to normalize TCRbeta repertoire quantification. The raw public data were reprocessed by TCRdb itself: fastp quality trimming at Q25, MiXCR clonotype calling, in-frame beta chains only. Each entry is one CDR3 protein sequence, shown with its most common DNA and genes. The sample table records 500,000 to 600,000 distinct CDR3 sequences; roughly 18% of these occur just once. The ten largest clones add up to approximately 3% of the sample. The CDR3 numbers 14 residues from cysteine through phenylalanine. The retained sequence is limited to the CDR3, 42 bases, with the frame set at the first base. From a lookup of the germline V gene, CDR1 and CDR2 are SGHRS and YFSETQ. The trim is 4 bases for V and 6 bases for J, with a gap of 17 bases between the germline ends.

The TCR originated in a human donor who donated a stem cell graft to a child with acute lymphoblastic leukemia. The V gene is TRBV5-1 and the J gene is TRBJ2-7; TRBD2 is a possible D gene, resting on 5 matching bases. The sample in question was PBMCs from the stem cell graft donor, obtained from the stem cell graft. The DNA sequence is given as TGCGCCAGCAGCCCGGGATATCAGTCGACCGAGCAGTACTTC. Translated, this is CASSPGYQSTEQYF.